This T cell receptor beta chain was sequenced during a study of T cells in Graves' hyperthyroidism and ophthalmopathy (dated by TCRdb to about 2019). As for the study more broadly: Peripheral blood samples were taken at the time of initial diagnosis, prior to any treatment. The study also compared thyroid tissue and blood T-cell repertoires from roughly six Graves' hyperthyroidism patients. To identify distinguishing TCR V-J signatures, a discovery cohort of 90 to 100 patients was used, comprising 43 with Graves' ophthalmopathy and around 57 with stable Graves' hyperthyroidism. TCR Vbeta CDR3 sequencing of 120 to 150 peripheral blood samples (under 45 ophthalmopathy, 75 to 80 hyperthyroidism and roughly 17 progressor patients) is reported in the paper. After blood sampling, hyperthyroidism patients were treated with methimazole at a starting dose of 30 mg daily, and ophthalmopathy patients were treated with high-dose intravenous methylprednisolone. Prospective prediction of ophthalmopathy was tested in an independent validation cohort consisting of fewer than 20 hyperthyroidism patients and approximately 16 patients who later progressed to ophthalmopathy. For training and testing, the roughly 97 patients in the discovery cohort were randomly divided in a 7:3 ratio. Here is what the overall study found, with its caveats: In validation, the model predicted progression to ophthalmopathy a median of roughly six months before onset, with about 71% sensitivity and more than 72% specificity. A 13 V-J signature model separated ophthalmopathy from stable hyperthyroidism, with 87.88% sensitivity and roughly 82% specificity in cross-validation and 80%/75% in testing. Sample size was not statistically predetermined, and investigators were not blinded to group allocation. Most expanded thyroid clonotypes (frequency above 0.001) were also detected in blood, suggesting blood repertoires may reflect thyroid immune responses.

Hyperthyroidism patients were aged 18 to 65 years and newly diagnosed, with disease duration of less than 2 months. Patients with uncontrolled infections, other autoimmune diseases, pregnancy or lactation were excluded. Diagnoses relied on clinical symptoms, serum thyroxine and TRAb, thyroid ultrasound and orbital computed tomography. Blood from progressor patients was collected at the time of first diagnosis with hyperthyroidism, before any ophthalmopathy symptoms had appeared. Ficoll-Paque density gradient centrifugation was used to isolate PBMCs from around 10 ml of fresh peripheral blood. Patients classed as progressors first received a Graves' hyperthyroidism diagnosis and then went on to develop ophthalmopathy during follow-up. Total RNA was extracted using Trizol reagent, and RNA quality was assessed on an Agilent 2100 Bioanalyzer. The TCR beta CDR3 regions were amplified from the RNA transcripts. For the first round of RT-PCR on the TCR CDR3, the HTBI primer set was used together with the Qiagen OneStep RT-PCR kit. A second multiplex PCR round built the libraries, followed by size selection and purification. The libraries were sequenced on an Illumina HiSeq2000 using paired-end 100 bp reads. On the study's bioinformatics: SOAPnuke was used to process the raw data, throwing out any read that contained adapters or uncalled bases, had a mean Phred below 15, or lacked an exact constant-primer or identifier match. High-quality paired reads were merged with COPE v1.2.5, and unique nucleotide sequences were defined as clonotypes. MiTCR v1.1 was used to align clonotypes to the IMGT TRBV, TRBD and TRBJ reference segments. Only V-J combinations with frequency above 0.0001, covering roughly 99% of repertoires, were analysed. A TCS score was defined as the ratio of F50 (clonal expansion) to E x V (chaos), with BLOSUM62-based TCRdist applied between CDR3 peptides within each V-J. Welch's t-statistics and random forest reduced fewer than 600 V-J features to some 14, which were used in a naive Bayes classifier (R e1071). Using fastp at Q25 and MiXCR, TCRdb reprocessed the public reads and kept productive beta chains. Rows matching on CDR3 protein sequence are summarized as one entry with the most common DNA and genes. TCRdb assigned the V and J calls; the authors' analysis was not used. This sample is represented by about 160,000 distinct CDR3 sequences; about 9.4% of them were singletons. Of the sample, approximately 20% falls within the top ten clones.

This clonotype has a count of ten or more. What this receptor recognizes is not known. No much larger clone is present one base from it, and per-base qualities are unavailable. Per the germline V gene (reference sequence), LNHNV is the CDR1 and YYDKDF is the CDR2. Its CDR3 holds 12 amino acids, cysteine through phenylalanine. CDR3 DNA only is kept here, 36 bases in frame from base 1. V is pared back by 2 bases and J by 5 bases, with 7 bases lying between the germline termini. The TCR originated in a woman younger than 35 with Graves' hyperthyroidism that later progressed to Graves' ophthalmopathy. Material for sequencing was blood. The chain is made from TRBV15 and TRBJ2-7, with the D gene not clear enough to name. CDR3 region: CATSRPYHEQYF. The base sequence is TGTGCCACCAGCAGACCTTATCACGAGCAGTACTTC.